This TCR beta chain originates from a study of Ad26.COV2.S vaccination and SARS-CoV-2 variants. Study details: Once, or twice with 56 days between doses, Ad26.COV2.S was given intramuscularly.

This CDR3 has 17 residues. J lost 5 bases, V lost 2 bases, and 12 bases had no gene match. Per the germline V gene, CDR1 is SGHRS and CDR2 is YFSETQ. On this clone: Its specificity is not known.

Sequenced by immunoSEQ multiplex PCR; TCRdb stores in-frame clones only, minus some. The sample lists over 300,000 clones; 83% were seen once. Whole-study findings and limits: Greater spike-specific TCR breadth was seen in vaccine recipients than in placebo recipients.

Treatment: roughly 19 received Ad26.COV2.S at low or high dose, single or two shots; about 5 received placebo; per-sample allocation not given. Sample collection was performed on day 63 after the first vaccine or placebo injection. Vaccine was an Ad26 vector expressing Wuhan-strain SARS-CoV-2 spike. The chain combines TRBV5-1 with TRBJ2-5, with 10 bases identical to TRBD2. This TCR was recovered from a person aged 18-65 years who received the Ad26.COV2.S COVID-19 vaccine or a placebo. The sequences come from peripheral blood, collected in a trial of Ad26.COV2.S vaccine versus placebo. CDR3 protein: CASSFDNSGGPWETQYF. The DNA of the CDR3 is TGCGCCAGCAGCTTCGATAATAGCGGGGGGCCTTGGGAGACCCAGTACTTC.